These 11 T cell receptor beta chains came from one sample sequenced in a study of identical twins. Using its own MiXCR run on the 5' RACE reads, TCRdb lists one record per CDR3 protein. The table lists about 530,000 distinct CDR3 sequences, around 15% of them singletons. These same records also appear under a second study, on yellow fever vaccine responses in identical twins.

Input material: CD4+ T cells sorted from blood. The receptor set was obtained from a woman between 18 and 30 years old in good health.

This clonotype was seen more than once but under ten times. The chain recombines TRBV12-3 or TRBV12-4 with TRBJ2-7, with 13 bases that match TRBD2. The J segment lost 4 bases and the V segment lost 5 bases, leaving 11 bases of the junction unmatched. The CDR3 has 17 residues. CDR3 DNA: TGTGCCAGCAGTGAAGGGACTAGCGGGACCCTGGTTTACGAGCAGTACTTC. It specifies CASSEGTSGTLVYEQYF.

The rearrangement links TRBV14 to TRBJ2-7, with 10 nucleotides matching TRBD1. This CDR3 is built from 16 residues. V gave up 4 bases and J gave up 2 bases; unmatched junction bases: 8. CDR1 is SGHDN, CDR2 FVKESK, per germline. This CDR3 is CASSLTGTGAAYEQYF. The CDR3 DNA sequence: TGTGCCAGCAGCCTAACCGGGACAGGGGCGGCCTACGAGCAGTACTTC.

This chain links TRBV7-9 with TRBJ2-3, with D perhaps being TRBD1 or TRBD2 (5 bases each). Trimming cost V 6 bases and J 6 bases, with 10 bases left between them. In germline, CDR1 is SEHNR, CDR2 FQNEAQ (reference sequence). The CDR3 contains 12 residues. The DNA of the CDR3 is TGTGCCAGCAGTATCGAGGGGGATACGCAGTATTTT. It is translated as CASSIEGDTQYF. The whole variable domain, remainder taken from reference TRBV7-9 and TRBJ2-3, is DTGVSQNPRHKITKRGQNVTFRCDPISEHNRLYWYRQTLGQGPEFLTYFQNEAQLEKSRLLSDRFSAERPKGSFSTLEIQRTEQGDSAMYLCASSIEGDTQYFGPGTRLTVL.

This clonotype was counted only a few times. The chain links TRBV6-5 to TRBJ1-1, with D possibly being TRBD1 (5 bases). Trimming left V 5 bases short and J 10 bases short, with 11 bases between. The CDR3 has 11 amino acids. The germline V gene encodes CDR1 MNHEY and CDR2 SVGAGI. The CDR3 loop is CASSRDGAAFF. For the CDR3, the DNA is TGTGCCAGCAGTCGGGACGGGGCAGCTTTCTTT.

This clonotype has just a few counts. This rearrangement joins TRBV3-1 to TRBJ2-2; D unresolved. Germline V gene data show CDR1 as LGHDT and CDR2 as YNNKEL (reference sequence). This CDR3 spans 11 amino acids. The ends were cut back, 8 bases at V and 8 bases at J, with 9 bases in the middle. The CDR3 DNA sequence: TGTGCCAGCCAACGTGGGGGGGAGCTGTTTTTT. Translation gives CASQRGGELFF. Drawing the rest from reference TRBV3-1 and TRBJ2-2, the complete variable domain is DTAVSQTPKYLVTQMGNDKSIKCEQNLGHDTMYWYKQDSKKFLKIMFSYNNKELIINETVPNRFSPKSPDKAHLNLHINSLELGDSAVYFCASQRGGELFFGEGSRLTVL.

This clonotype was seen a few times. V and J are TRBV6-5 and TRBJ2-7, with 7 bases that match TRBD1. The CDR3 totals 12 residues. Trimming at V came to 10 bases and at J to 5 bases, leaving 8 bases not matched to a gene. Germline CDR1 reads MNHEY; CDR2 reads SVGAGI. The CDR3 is CATWTGGNEQYF. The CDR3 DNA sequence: TGTGCCACCTGGACAGGCGGCAACGAGCAGTACTTC.

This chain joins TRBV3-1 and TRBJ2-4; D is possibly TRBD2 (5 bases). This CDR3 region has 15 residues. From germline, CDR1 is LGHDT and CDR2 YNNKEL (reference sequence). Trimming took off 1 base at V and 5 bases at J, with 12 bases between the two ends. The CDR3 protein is CASSQGSGFENIQYF. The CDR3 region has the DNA TGTGCCAGCAGCCAAGGGAGCGGATTCGAAAACATTCAGTACTTC.

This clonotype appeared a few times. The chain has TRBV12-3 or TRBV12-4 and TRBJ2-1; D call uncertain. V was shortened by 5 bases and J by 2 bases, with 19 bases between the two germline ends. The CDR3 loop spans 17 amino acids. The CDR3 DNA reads TGTGCCAGCAGTCCCCCCCCTTGGACGGTGACCTACAATGAGCAGTTCTTC. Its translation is CASSPPPWTVTYNEQFF.

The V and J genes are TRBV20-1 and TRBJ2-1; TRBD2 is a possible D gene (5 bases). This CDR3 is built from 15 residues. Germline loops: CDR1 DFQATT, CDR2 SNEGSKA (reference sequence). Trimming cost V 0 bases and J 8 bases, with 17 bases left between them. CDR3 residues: CSAREGTPEEDEQFF. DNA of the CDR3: TGCAGTGCTAGAGAAGGAACTCCTGAGGAGGATGAGCAGTTCTTC.

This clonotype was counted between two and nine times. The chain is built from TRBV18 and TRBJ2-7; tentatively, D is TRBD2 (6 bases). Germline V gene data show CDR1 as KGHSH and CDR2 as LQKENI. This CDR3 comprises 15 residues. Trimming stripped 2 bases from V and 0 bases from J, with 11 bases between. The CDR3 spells CASSPGRQSSYEQYF. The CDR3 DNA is TGTGCCAGCTCACCAGGGAGGCAAAGCTCCTACGAGCAGTACTTC.

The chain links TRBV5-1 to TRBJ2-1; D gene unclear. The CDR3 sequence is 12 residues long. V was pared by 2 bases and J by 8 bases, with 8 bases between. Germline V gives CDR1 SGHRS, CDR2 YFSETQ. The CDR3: CASSLYVHEQFF. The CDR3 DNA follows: TGCGCCAGCAGCTTATATGTCCATGAGCAGTTCTTC.